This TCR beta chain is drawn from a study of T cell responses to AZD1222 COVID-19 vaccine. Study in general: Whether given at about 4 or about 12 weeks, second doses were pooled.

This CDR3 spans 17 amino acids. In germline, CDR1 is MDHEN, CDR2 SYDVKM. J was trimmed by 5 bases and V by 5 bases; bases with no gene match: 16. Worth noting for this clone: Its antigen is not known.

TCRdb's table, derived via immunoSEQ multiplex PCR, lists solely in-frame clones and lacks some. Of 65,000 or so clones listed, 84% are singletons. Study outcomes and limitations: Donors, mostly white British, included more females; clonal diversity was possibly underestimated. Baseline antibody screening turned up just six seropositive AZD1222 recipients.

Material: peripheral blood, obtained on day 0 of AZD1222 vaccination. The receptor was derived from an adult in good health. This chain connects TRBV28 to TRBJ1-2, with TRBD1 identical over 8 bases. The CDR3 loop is CASSGGQGRIFSYGYTF. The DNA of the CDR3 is TGTGCCAGCAGTGGCGGACAGGGTAGGATTTTCTCATATGGCTACACCTTC.